This T cell receptor (beta chain) was recorded in a study of T cell clones after liver transplantation. CDR3 length: 13 amino acids. The germline V gene encodes CDR1 SGHAT and CDR2 FQDESV (reference sequence). Trimming shortened V by 6 bases and J by 3 bases, and 12 bases separated the two germline ends. Sequencing was performed with immunoSEQ multiplex PCR; in TCRdb, only in-frame clones are kept and a portion is missing. The sample consists of about 120,000 clones, 90% of them appearing once. The chain links TRBV11-1 to TRBJ2-7, with D possibly TRBD2 on 5 matching bases. Sequences were derived from CD4+ T cells from blood, sampled 12 months after liver transplant. The source is a human patient who received a liver transplant. Some T cells could come from the graft donor. CDR3 bases: TGTGCCAGCAGTCGTGGACTGAGCTACGAGCAGTACTTC. It specifies CASSRGLSYEQYF.